This TCR beta chain was sequenced during a study of blood T cell repertoires in COVID-19. CDR1 MDHEN and CDR2 SYDVKM come from the germline V gene. V was clipped by 4 bases and J by 2 bases; unmatched bases: 19. This CDR3 has 20 residues. Sequenced by immunoSEQ multiplex PCR; TCRdb stores in-frame clones only, minus some. The sample includes 62,000 or so clones, over 60% of them seen just once. The clonotype was recovered from a human donor in a cohort sampled during active COVID-19. The sample taken for sequencing was peripheral blood. This sequence joins TRBV28 and TRBJ2-5; TRBD2 agrees at 10 bases. The CDR3 spells CASSYPIAGGGPRRQETQYF. The CDR3 nucleotides are TGTGCCAGCAGTTACCCTATAGCGGGGGGCGGTCCTAGACGGCAAGAGACCCAGTACTTC.